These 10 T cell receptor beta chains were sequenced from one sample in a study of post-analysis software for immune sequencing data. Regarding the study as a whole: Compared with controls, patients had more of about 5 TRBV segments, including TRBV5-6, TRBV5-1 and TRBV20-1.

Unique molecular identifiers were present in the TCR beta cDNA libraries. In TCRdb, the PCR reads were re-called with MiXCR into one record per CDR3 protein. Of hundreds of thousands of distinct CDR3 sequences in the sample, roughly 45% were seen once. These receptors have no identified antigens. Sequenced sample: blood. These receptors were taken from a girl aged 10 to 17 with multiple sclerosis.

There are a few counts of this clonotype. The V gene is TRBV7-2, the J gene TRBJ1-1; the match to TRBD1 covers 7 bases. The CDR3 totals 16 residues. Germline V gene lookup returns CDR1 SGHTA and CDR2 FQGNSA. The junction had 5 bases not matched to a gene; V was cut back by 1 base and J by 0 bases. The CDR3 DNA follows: TGTGCCAGCAGCTTAGAGGGGGCTGGCATGAACACTGAAGCTTTCTTT. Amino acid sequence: CASSLEGAGMNTEAFF.

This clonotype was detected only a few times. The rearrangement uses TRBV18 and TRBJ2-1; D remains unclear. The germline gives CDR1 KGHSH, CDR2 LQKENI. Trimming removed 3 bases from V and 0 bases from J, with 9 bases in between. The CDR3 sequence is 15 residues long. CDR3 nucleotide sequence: TGTGCCAGCTCACCCCAACCAACCTCCTACAATGAGCAGTTCTTC. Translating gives CASSPQPTSYNEQFF. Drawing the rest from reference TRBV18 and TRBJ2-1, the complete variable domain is NAGVMQNPRHLVRRRGQEARLRCSPMKGHSHVYWYRQLPEEGLKFMVYLQKENIIDESGMPKERFSAEFPKEGPSILRIQQVVRGDSAAYFCASSPQPTSYNEQFFGPGTRLTVL.

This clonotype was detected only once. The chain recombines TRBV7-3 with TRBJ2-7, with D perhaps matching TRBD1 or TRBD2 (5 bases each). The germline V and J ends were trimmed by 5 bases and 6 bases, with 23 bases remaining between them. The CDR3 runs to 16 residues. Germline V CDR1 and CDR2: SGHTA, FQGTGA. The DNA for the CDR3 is TGTGCCAGCAGCGGAAACCGGGACCACACCTCTGGCGAGCAGTACTTC. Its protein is CASSGNRDHTSGEQYF.

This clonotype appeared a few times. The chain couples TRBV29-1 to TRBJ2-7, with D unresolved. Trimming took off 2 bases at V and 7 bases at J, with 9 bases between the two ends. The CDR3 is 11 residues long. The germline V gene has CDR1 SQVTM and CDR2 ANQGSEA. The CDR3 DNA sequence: TGCAGCGTTGAAACGGTAAATGAGCAGTACTTC. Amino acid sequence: CSVETVNEQYF.

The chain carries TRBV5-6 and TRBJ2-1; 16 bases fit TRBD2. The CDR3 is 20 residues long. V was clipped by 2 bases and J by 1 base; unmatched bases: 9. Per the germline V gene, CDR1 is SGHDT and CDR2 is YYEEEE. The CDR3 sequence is CASSLLTGGLAGGSYNEQFF. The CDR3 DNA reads TGTGCCAGCAGCTTACTGACGGGGGGACTAGCGGGAGGGTCCTACAATGAGCAGTTCTTC. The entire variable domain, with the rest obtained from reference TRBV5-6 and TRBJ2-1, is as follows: DAGVTQSPTHLIKTRGQQVTLRCSPKSGHDTVSWYQQALGQGPQFIFQYYEEEERQRGNFPDRFSGHQFPNYSSELNVNALLLGDSALYLCASSLLTGGLAGGSYNEQFFGPGTRLTVL.

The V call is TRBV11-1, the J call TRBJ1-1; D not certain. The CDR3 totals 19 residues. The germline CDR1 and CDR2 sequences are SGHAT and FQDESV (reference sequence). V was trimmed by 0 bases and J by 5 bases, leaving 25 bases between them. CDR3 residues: CASSLASRRGPARETEAFF. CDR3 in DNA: TGTGCCAGCAGCTTAGCGTCGCGACGAGGGCCGGCCCGTGAGACTGAAGCTTTCTTT.

CDR3 protein: CAISRTGGASYEQYF. The CDR3 region has the DNA TGTGCCATCAGTCGAACAGGGGGCGCTTCCTACGAGCAGTACTTC. The chain uses TRBV10-3 and TRBJ2-7, with TRBD1 matching 9 bases. With V trimmed by 5 bases and J by 1 base, 6 bases remained unmatched. This CDR3 spans 15 amino acids. Germline CDR1 ENHRY, CDR2 SYGVKD.

CDR3 DNA: TGTGCCGGCACGCCGACCGGGTCCGACTTAGCCTACGAGCAGTACTTC. It codes for CAGTPTGSDLAYEQYF. The chain couples TRBV27 to TRBJ2-7; D gene uncertain. There are 16 residues in the CDR3. Trimming shortened V by 11 bases and J by 2 bases, and 25 bases separated the two germline ends. Germline V gene sequence: CDR1 MNHEY, CDR2 SMNVEV (reference sequence).

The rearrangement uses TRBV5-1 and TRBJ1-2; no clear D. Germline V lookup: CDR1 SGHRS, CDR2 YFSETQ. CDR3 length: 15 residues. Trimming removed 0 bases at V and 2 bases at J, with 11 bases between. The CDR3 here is CASSLGVSENYGYTF. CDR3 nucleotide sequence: TGCGCCAGCAGCTTGGGGGTCAGCGAAAACTATGGCTACACCTTC.

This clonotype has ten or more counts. In nucleotides, the CDR3 is TGTGCCAGCAGCGCCTCGACTAGTACAGATACGCAGTATTTT. It translates to CASSASTSTDTQYF. This chain connects TRBV9 to TRBJ2-3, with D possibly matching TRBD2 (6 bases). Germline V gene data show CDR1 as SGDLS and CDR2 as YYNGEE. The CDR3 has 14 amino acids. V lost 3 bases, J lost 3 bases, and 11 bases lay in between.